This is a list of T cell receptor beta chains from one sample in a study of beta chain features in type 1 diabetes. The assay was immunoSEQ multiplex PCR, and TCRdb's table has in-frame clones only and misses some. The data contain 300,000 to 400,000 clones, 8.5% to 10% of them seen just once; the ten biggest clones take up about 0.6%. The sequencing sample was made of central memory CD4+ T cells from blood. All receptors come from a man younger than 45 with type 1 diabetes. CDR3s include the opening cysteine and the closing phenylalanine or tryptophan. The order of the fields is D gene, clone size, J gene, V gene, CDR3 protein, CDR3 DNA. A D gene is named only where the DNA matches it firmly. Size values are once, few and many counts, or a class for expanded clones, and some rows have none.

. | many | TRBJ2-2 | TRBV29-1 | CSVAQGSLTGELFF | TGCAGCGTTGCACAGGGAAGCCTAACCGGGGAGCTGTTTTTT
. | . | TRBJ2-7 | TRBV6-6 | CASQRNSGYEQYF | TGTGCCAGCCAGAGGAACTCGGGTTACGAGCAGTACTTC
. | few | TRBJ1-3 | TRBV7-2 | CASSSVKGLRSGNTIYF | TGTGCCAGCAGCTCGGTTAAGGGTTTAAGATCTGGAAACACCATATATTTT
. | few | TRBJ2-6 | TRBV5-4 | CASSVSGANVLTF | TGTGCCAGCAGCGTCTCTGGGGCCAACGTCCTGACTTTC
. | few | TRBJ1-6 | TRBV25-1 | CASRQTNNSPLHF | TGTGCCAGCCGGCAGACGAATAATTCACCCCTCCACTTT
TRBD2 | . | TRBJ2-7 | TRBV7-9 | CASSLGLAGVGYEQYF | TGTGCCAGCAGCCTGGGGCTAGCGGGAGTAGGCTACGAGCAGTACTTC
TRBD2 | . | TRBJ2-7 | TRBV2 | CASSPGLVPYEQYF | TGTGCCAGCAGTCCGGGACTAGTCCCCTACGAGCAGTACTTC
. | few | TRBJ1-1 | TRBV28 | CASSLPGHDDTEAFF | TGTGCCAGCAGTTTACCAGGGCACGATGACACTGAAGCTTTCTTT
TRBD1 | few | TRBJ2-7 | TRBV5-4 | CASSLGQGISEQYF | TGTGCCAGCAGCTTAGGACAGGGGATCTCCGAGCAGTACTTC
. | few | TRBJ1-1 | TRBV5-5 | CASSLRAGMNTEAFF | TGTGCCAGCAGCCTAAGGGCGGGGATGAACACTGAAGCTTTCTTT
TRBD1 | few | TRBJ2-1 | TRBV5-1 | CASSLWLTGVSEQFF | TGCGCCAGCAGCTTGTGGCTAACAGGGGTGAGTGAGCAGTTCTTC
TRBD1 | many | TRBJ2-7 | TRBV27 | CASSLSGTGLDEQYF | TGTGCCAGCAGTTTATCCGGGACAGGGCTAGACGAGCAGTACTTC
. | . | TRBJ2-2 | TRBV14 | CASSQVSYRNTGELFF | TGTGCCAGCAGCCAAGTATCGTACAGGAACACCGGGGAGCTGTTTTTT
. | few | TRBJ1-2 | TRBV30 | CAWSFRQRGHYGYTF | TGTGCCTGGAGTTTCCGACAGCGGGGGCACTATGGCTACACCTTC
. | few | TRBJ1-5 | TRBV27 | CASSSLSREQPQHF | TGTGCCAGCAGTTCTCTCTCCAGGGAGCAGCCCCAGCATTTT
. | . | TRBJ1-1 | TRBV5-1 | CASHRTGDTEAFF | TGCGCCAGCCACAGGACCGGGGACACTGAAGCTTTCTTT
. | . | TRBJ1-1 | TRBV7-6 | CASSLEQDTEAFF | TGTGCCAGCAGCTTAGAACAGGACACTGAAGCTTTCTTT